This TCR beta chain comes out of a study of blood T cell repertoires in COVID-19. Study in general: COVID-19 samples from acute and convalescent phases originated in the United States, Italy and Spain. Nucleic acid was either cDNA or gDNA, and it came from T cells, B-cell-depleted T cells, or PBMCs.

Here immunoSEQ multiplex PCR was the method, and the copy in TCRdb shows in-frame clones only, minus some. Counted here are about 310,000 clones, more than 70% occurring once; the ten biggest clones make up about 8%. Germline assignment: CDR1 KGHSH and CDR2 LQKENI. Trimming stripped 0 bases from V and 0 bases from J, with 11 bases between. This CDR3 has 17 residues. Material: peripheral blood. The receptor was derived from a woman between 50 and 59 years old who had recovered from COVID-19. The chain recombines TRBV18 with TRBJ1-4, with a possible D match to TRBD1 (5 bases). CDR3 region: CASSPPRPTATNEKLFF. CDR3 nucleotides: TGTGCCAGCTCACCACCGAGGCCGACAGCAACTAATGAAAAACTGTTTTTT.